This is a list of T cell receptor beta chains from one sample in a study of T-cell reconstitution after alpha-beta-depleted transplantation in children. TCRdb re-called the PCR reads through MiXCR, storing one row per CDR3 protein. This table holds about 600,000 distinct CDR3 sequences, more than 20% found once. This specimen consisted of PBMCs, mostly from graft donor cells, obtained 360 days after TCRalphabeta/CD19-depleted stem cell transplant. The receptors derive from a boy in the first two years of life who had a stem cell transplant for acute myeloid leukemia, so the T cells may come from the graft donor. Each CDR3 is given with its conserved first and last residue. A D gene is named only where the DNA matches it firmly. Size tells how often a clone was seen (once, few, many) or the class of an expanded clone, and some rows leave it out.

-,TRBV20-1,TRBJ2-7,-,TGCAGTGCTTCCCCCTCCAGCTCCTACGAGCAGTACTTC,CSASPSSSYEQYF
many,TRBV20-1,TRBJ2-3,TRBD2,TGCAGTGCCGGCCGTCTAGCGGTACGCACAGATACGCAGTATTTT,CSAGRLAVRTDTQYF
-,TRBV27,TRBJ2-5,TRBD2,TGTGCCAGCAGTTTTAGCGGGGGGGATAAGACCCAGTACTTC,CASSFSGGDKTQYF
many,TRBV5-1,TRBJ2-2,-,TGCGCCAGCAGCCCCTCGGCGGGGGCAAACACCGGGGAGCTGTTTTTT,CASSPSAGANTGELFF
once,TRBV7-2,TRBJ2-2,-,TGTGCCAGCAGCTCTTGGGGGAATCTGAACACCGGGGAGCTGTTTTTT,CASSSWGNLNTGELFF
many,TRBV13,TRBJ2-7,TRBD2,TGTGCCAGCAGCCGGCCGGGACTAGGATTCTACGAGCAGTACTTC,CASSRPGLGFYEQYF
few,TRBV7-2,TRBJ2-3,-,TGTGCCAGCAGCTTAGGTAGTTCTAGCACAGATACGCAGTATTTT,CASSLGSSSTDTQYF
-,TRBV6-1,TRBJ1-1,-,TGTGCCAGCAGCTACCATAACACTGAAGCTTTCTTT,CASSYHNTEAFF
-,TRBV12-3/TRBV12-4,TRBJ2-7,TRBD2,TGTGCCAGCAGCCCGACTAGCGCCGAGCAGTACTTC,CASSPTSAEQYF
-,TRBV12-3/TRBV12-4,TRBJ1-6,-,TGTGCCAGCAGTTTAGGGCGCGGGTTAAGGGATTCACCCCTCCACTTT,CASSLGRGLRDSPLHF
few,TRBV20-1,TRBJ2-1,-,TGCAGTGCTAGAGATTCCCCACGGGCTAACAATGAGCAGTTCTTC,CSARDSPRANNEQFF
-,TRBV7-6,TRBJ1-6,-,TGTGCCAGCAGCTTAGTGGACTCCTATAATTCACCCCTCCACTTT,CASSLVDSYNSPLHF
few,TRBV6-1,TRBJ2-3,TRBD2,TGTGCCAGCAGCCCGAGCGGGGGGGCGTTATTTGCAGATACGCAGTATTTT,CASSPSGGALFADTQYF
-,TRBV7-6,TRBJ2-2,-,TGTGCCAGCAGCTTGTACAGGCGAGACAAAAACGGGGAGCTGTTTTTT,CASSLYRRDKNGELFF
few,TRBV10-3,TRBJ1-2,TRBD1,TGTGCCATCAGTCGGGACAGCCTTAACTATGGCTACACCTTC,CAISRDSLNYGYTF
-,TRBV29-1,TRBJ1-1,TRBD1,TGCAGCGTGGCTCTTATGACAGGGGTCGGAGCTTTCTTT,CSVALMTGVGAFF
many,TRBV23-1,TRBJ2-4,-,TGCGCCAGCAGGGAGACGAAGAAGCAAAAAAACATTCAGTACTTC,CASRETKKQKNIQYF
few,TRBV5-6,TRBJ1-6,TRBD1,TGTGCCAGCAGCCCAGGGACAGCCAGGAATTCACCCCTCCACTTT,CASSPGTARNSPLHF
few,TRBV27,TRBJ2-7,-,TGTGCCAGCAAAGTGAGGATAGCGGATTCCTACGAGCAGTACTTC,CASKVRIADSYEQYF
many,TRBV11-2,TRBJ2-2,-,TGTGCCAGCCGAATGAGTGTCGGGGAGCTGTTTTTT,CASRMSVGELFF
many,TRBV4-1,TRBJ2-1,-,TGCGCCAGCAGCCAAGATGGGGGCCAGTACTCCTACAATGAGCAGTTCTTC,CASSQDGGQYSYNEQFF
-,TRBV11-2,TRBJ2-7,-,TGTGCCAGCAGCTCACCTCCTGGGCAGCTCCCTGTTTCCTACGAGCAGTACTTC,CASSSPPGQLPVSYEQYF
-,TRBV12-3/TRBV12-4,TRBJ2-5,-,TGTGCCAGCAGTTTAGCCCTACTCAGTAGTCGGGAGACCCAGTACTTC,CASSLALLSSRETQYF
-,TRBV20-1,TRBJ2-3,-,TGCAGTGCTAGAATGACAGATACGCAGTATTTT,CSARMTDTQYF
many,TRBV18,TRBJ2-1,-,TGTGCCAGCTCACCGCCTGAGGGCCCCGGGGGTAATGAGCAGTTCTTC,CASSPPEGPGGNEQFF
many,TRBV6-5,TRBJ2-1,-,TGTGCCAGCAGTTACTCGTCGGGGGCCTACAATGAGCAGTTCTTC,CASSYSSGAYNEQFF
few,TRBV20-1,TRBJ1-5,-,TGCAGTGCTAGAGATCTGGCAGACCCTCGGCCCCAGCATTTT,CSARDLADPRPQHF
few,TRBV12-5,TRBJ2-2,TRBD2,TGTGCTAGTGGTCCGTGGACTAGCGCGAACACCGGGGAGCTGTTTTTT,CASGPWTSANTGELFF
few,TRBV7-6,TRBJ2-1,-,TGTGCCAGCAGCTTGGTCCAGGGGACTTTGGAGCACAATGAGCAGTTCTTC,CASSLVQGTLEHNEQFF
many,TRBV20-1,TRBJ2-3,TRBD1,TGCAGCCACAGGGGGCGAAGCACAGATACGCAGTATTTT,CSHRGRSTDTQYF
-,TRBV7-2,TRBJ2-1,-,TGTGCCAGCAGCTTAACTTACGGGGGGCCAGGTGAGCAGTTCTTC,CASSLTYGGPGEQFF
many,TRBV20-1,TRBJ2-3,-,TGCAGTGCTATTGTTGGCCGCTCTAGCACAGATACGCAGTATTTT,CSAIVGRSSTDTQYF
many,TRBV30,TRBJ2-1,-,TGTGCCTGGAGTGTTTTCGAGGGAATACGCCCTTACAATGAGCAGTTCTTC,CAWSVFEGIRPYNEQFF
many,TRBV15,TRBJ2-5,-,TGTGCCACCAGCAGAGATCACCCGGAGCAAGAGACCCAGTACTTC,CATSRDHPEQETQYF
few,TRBV29-1,TRBJ2-3,TRBD1,TGCAGCGTTGCGGGTCCCGGGACAGCACTTCATACGCAGTATTTT,CSVAGPGTALHTQYF
-,TRBV12-5,TRBJ1-5,-,TGTGCTAGTGGCTCCATTCAGCCCCAGCATTTT,CASGSIQPQHF
many,TRBV12-3/TRBV12-4,TRBJ2-1,-,TGTGCCAGCCTTACAGGGTTAGTAAGCTACAATGAGCAGTTCTTC,CASLTGLVSYNEQFF